A single sample gave rise to the 25 T cell receptor beta chains below, sequenced in a study of CD8+CD57+ T cells in acquired aplastic anemia. Genomic DNA served as template for TCR beta VDJ and CDR3 profiling. In TCRdb, the reads were re-called with MiXCR into one record per CDR3 protein. Altogether about 64,000 distinct CDR3 sequences are present, about 50% being singletons, with the ten largest covering about 2.5%. The sample consisted of sorted CD4+, CD8+, or CD8+CD57+ T cells (not recorded which) from PBMCs. Receptors originate from a human donor in good health, serving as a control.

The chain has TRBV19 and TRBJ1-1; D is uncertain. The germline V gene has CDR1 LNHDA and CDR2 SQIVND (reference sequence). CDR3 size: 13 residues. The V and J ends lost 5 bases and 1 base respectively, with 8 bases between them. CDR3 residues: CASSVQPNTEAFF. The CDR3 nucleotides are TGTGCCAGTAGTGTCCAGCCGAACACTGAAGCTTTCTTT.

The table lists this clonotype with many counts. V and J are TRBV6-1 and TRBJ1-2, with a possible D match to TRBD1 (5 bases). Trimming shortened V by 0 bases and J by 5 bases, and 7 bases separated the two germline ends. The CDR3 consists of 13 residues. The V gene's germline CDR1 is MNHNS and CDR2 SASEGT. CDR3 region: CASSEARGYGYTF. Here the CDR3 DNA reads TGTGCCAGCAGTGAAGCGAGGGGATATGGCTACACCTTC.

The chain combines TRBV6-5 with TRBJ2-6; D is possibly TRBD1 (6 bases). The V end lost 5 bases, the J end lost 0 bases, and 17 bases lay between the germline ends. This CDR3 has 18 residues. Per germline, CDR1 MNHEY and CDR2 SVGAGI. CDR3 sequence: CASSSGQLLSSGANVLTF. The CDR3 DNA reads TGTGCCAGCAGTAGCGGACAGCTGCTTAGCTCTGGGGCCAACGTCCTGACTTTC.

The chain links TRBV25-1 to TRBJ1-6, with 8 positions matching TRBD1. V shed 4 bases and J 11 bases; nucleotides not matched to a gene: 7. Germline V gene data show CDR1 as MGHDK and CDR2 as SYGVNS. This CDR3 is 14 amino acids long. CDR3 residues: CASSVGQGGTPLHF. CDR3 coding DNA: TGTGCCAGCAGTGTCGGACAGGGTGGGACACCCCTCCACTTT.

This rearrangement joins TRBV29-1 to TRBJ2-1, with a tentative D call TRBD1 (6 bases). The CDR3 spans 14 residues. Per germline, CDR1 SQVTM and CDR2 ANQGSEA. Trimming shortened V by 4 bases and J by 4 bases, and 14 bases separated the two germline ends. CDR3 nucleotides: TGCAGCGTTGCTCCCGAGACAGGTTACAATGAGCAGTTCTTC. This sequence encodes CSVAPETGYNEQFF.

CDR3 protein: CSARDRRNRAHTEAFF. The CDR3 bases are TGCAGTGCTAGAGATAGGAGAAACAGGGCCCACACTGAAGCTTTCTTT. The chain is built from TRBV20-1 and TRBJ1-1, with a tentative D call TRBD1 (6 bases). The CDR3 has 16 amino acids. Trimming took off 0 bases at V and 3 bases at J, with 17 bases between the two ends. Germline V gene lookup returns CDR1 DFQATT and CDR2 SNEGSKA (reference sequence).

This chain joins TRBV29-1 and TRBJ1-1; perhaps TRBD1 as D (6 bases). The CDR3 totals 12 residues. The V and J ends lost 4 bases and 3 bases respectively, with 9 bases between them. The germline V gene encodes CDR1 SQVTM and CDR2 ANQGSEA. As DNA, the CDR3 is TGCAGCGTTGGAAACAGGGACACTGAAGCTTTCTTT. As protein: CSVGNRDTEAFF.

This chain links TRBV5-1 with TRBJ2-7, with a weak D call TRBD2 (5 bases). Germline loops: CDR1 SGHRS, CDR2 YFSETQ. This CDR3 contains 12 residues. Between the trimmed V and J ends, which lost 5 bases and 5 bases, there was a span of 11 bases. The CDR3 bases are TGCGCCAGCAGTAACGGGGTTGACGAGCAGTACTTC. It is translated as CASSNGVDEQYF.

The sample holds a few counts of this clonotype. The chain couples TRBV10-3 to TRBJ1-2, with TRBD1 matching 10 bases. Unmatched junction bases numbered 12, after V lost 8 bases and J lost 12 bases. CDR3 size: 13 residues. The V gene's germline CDR1 is ENHRY and CDR2 SYGVKD. CDR3 DNA: TGTGCCATCGGGGACCGGACAGGGGGGGGAAACACCTTC. It translates to CAIGDRTGGGNTF.

The chain joins TRBV10-3 to TRBJ2-3, with D possibly matching TRBD1 (6 bases). V was pared by 10 bases and J by 11 bases, with 19 bases between. The CDR3 length is 12 residues. The germline V gene encodes CDR1 ENHRY and CDR2 SYGVKD. The CDR3 loop reads CASRSRDNEQYF. CDR3 nucleotides: TGTGCCAGCAGATCCAGGGACAATGAGCAGTATTTT.

In this sample, this clonotype turned up many times. The V gene is TRBV6-1, the J gene TRBJ2-5; D is possibly TRBD2 (6 bases). The V end lost 7 bases, the J end lost 1 base, and 13 bases lay between the germline ends. This CDR3 spans 14 amino acids. From germline, CDR1 is MNHNS and CDR2 SASEGT. The CDR3 DNA follows: TGTGCCAGCAAACTCAGCGGGTCCCAAGAGACCCAGTACTTC. Protein sequence: CASKLSGSQETQYF.

This clonotype was recorded a few times. The junction differs from germline at one of its ends, possibly a read error. The chain joins TRBV2 to TRBJ1-3; D remains ambiguous. Germline V gene data show CDR1 as SNHLY and CDR2 as FYNNEI. The CDR3 contains 16 residues. In DNA form, the CDR3 reads TGTGCCAGCAGTGAAGGGTGGGCGATCTCTGGAAACACCACATATTTT. This encodes CASSEGWAISGNTTYF.

The V gene is TRBV30, the J gene TRBJ1-2; D not resolved. The CDR3 is 15 residues long. V was pared by 4 bases and J by 5 bases, with 20 bases between. Germline CDR1 and CDR2: GTSNPN and SVGIG (reference sequence). CDR3 nucleotides: TGTGCCTGGAAAACGGCCGACTCTATTGTGTATGGCTACACCTTC. As protein: CAWKTADSIVYGYTF.

This rearrangement joins TRBV4-1 to TRBJ1-1; tentative D call: TRBD1 (6 bases). V gave up 5 bases and J gave up 1 base, with 20 bases separating them. Germline CDR1 MGHRA, CDR2 YSYEKL. The CDR3 has 17 residues. For the CDR3, the DNA is TGCGCCAGCAGCGGACGAATAGGGGGAGCCGGGAACACTGAAGCTTTCTTT. It encodes CASSGRIGGAGNTEAFF.

This clonotype came up a few times. One base away lies a much larger clone, so this may be a sequencing read error. The chain joins TRBV4-1 to TRBJ1-5; D unclear. The CDR3 runs 12 residues. The V and J ends lost 3 bases and 5 bases respectively, with 5 bases between them. The germline V gene encodes CDR1 MGHRA and CDR2 YSYEKL. CDR3 nucleotide sequence: TGCGCCAGCAGCCACCCCGATCAGCCCCAGCATTTT. It codes for CASSHPDQPQHF.

The chain recombines TRBV3-1 with TRBJ2-2; TRBD2 matches 9 bases. With V trimmed by 4 bases and J by 6 bases, 12 bases remained unmatched. This CDR3 spans 17 amino acids. From germline, CDR1 is LGHDT and CDR2 YNNKEL (reference sequence). The CDR3 nucleotides are TGTGCCAGCAGCCCCCTATTTGGCGCGGGAGGGGCCGGGGAGCTGTTTTTT. It yields the protein CASSPLFGAGGAGELFF.

This clonotype was seen a handful of times. J is TRBJ1-2 and V is TRBV9; TRBD1 aligns across 9 bases. The CDR3 is 14 amino acids. V lost 3 bases to trimming and J lost 3 bases; unmatched junction nucleotides: 3. Germline V gene data show CDR1 as SGDLS and CDR2 as YYNGEE. CDR3 loop: CASSARQGDYGYTF. In DNA form, the CDR3 reads TGTGCCAGCAGCGCAAGACAGGGGGACTATGGCTACACCTTC.

This sequence joins TRBV27 and TRBJ1-1; 7 bases are shared with TRBD1. V lost 5 bases to trimming and J lost 2 bases; unmatched junction nucleotides: 8. Germline V gives CDR1 MNHEY, CDR2 SMNVEV (reference sequence). The CDR3 extends over 15 amino acids. The CDR3 DNA reads as TGTGCCAGCAGTCCACAGGGGACAGCTAACACTGAAGCTTTCTTT. This sequence encodes CASSPQGTANTEAFF.

About this clonotype itself: Germline is not matched at one junction end, which may reflect a read error. This chain links TRBV2 with TRBJ1-4; no firm D call. The germline CDR1 and CDR2 sequences are SNHLY and FYNNEI. CDR3 length equals 13 residues. CDR3 DNA: TGTGCCACCAGTGATCCTGGAGATGAAAAACTGTTTTTT. Translation gives CATSDPGDEKLFF.

This clonotype was seen repeatedly, ten times or more. The rearrangement uses TRBV20-1 and TRBJ1-1; D gene uncertain. Trimming shortened V by 0 bases and J by 1 base, and 6 bases separated the two germline ends. Per germline, CDR1 DFQATT and CDR2 SNEGSKA (reference sequence). CDR3 length: 13 amino acids. The CDR3 sequence is CSAREDRNTEAFF. In DNA, the CDR3 is TGCAGTGCTAGAGAGGATCGGAACACTGAAGCTTTCTTT.

This clonotype was counted between two and nine times. One junction end does not reproduce the germline sequence, and a read error may be involved. The chain employs TRBV25-1 and TRBJ2-6, with D possibly being TRBD1 (6 bases). Germline V gene data show CDR1 as MGHDK and CDR2 as SYGVNS. This CDR3 is built from 22 residues. CDR3 nucleotides: TGTGCCAGCAGTGAGGGGTTTTTCTCTGGAAACACCAGGGGATCCGGGGCCAACGTCCTGATTTTC. Translation: CASSEGFFSGNTRGSGANVLIF.

Many counts were recorded for this clonotype. The rearrangement links TRBV9 to TRBJ2-5; 11 bases are shared with TRBD2. After removal of 0 bases from V and 4 bases from J, the junction contained 5 bases not matched to a gene. Per germline, CDR1 SGDLS and CDR2 YYNGEE. This CDR3 comprises 16 residues. Written as DNA, the CDR3 is TGTGCCAGCAGCGTAGGGGTAGCGGGAGGGTCAGAGACCCAGTACTTC. This encodes CASSVGVAGGSETQYF.

This clonotype was counted ten times or more. The chain has TRBV7-9 and TRBJ1-2; D is unresolved. The CDR3 extends over 14 amino acids. With 3 bases removed from V and 1 base from J, the gap between germline ends came to 9 bases. Germline assignment: CDR1 SEHNR and CDR2 FQNEAQ (reference sequence). The CDR3 nucleotides are TGTGCCAGCAGCTTTGGGGAGGATAACTATGGCTACACCTTC. Protein product: CASSFGEDNYGYTF.

The chain links TRBV11-2 to TRBJ1-1; 8 bases agree with TRBD1. CDR1 SGHAT and CDR2 FQNNGV come from the germline V gene. The CDR3 runs 17 residues. Germline trimming cut 5 bases from V and 1 base from J; bases unmatched to any gene: 12. The DNA for the CDR3 is TGTGCCAGCAGCCGACTGGGCAGGGGGCGCGGGAACACTGAAGCTTTCTTT. Translating it yields CASSRLGRGRGNTEAFF.

This clonotype was recorded at least ten times. This rearrangement joins TRBV7-9 to TRBJ2-1; D is perhaps TRBD2 (5 bases). V lost 3 bases and J lost 2, with 8 bases in between. From germline, CDR1 is SEHNR and CDR2 FQNEAQ (reference sequence). The CDR3 runs 14 residues. The chain's CDR3 is CASSLSGPYNEQFF. In DNA, the CDR3 is TGTGCCAGCAGCTTGAGCGGTCCCTACAATGAGCAGTTCTTC. Full variable domain (rest looked up from reference TRBV7-9 and TRBJ2-1): DTGVSQNPRHKITKRGQNVTFRCDPISEHNRLYWYRQTLGQGPEFLTYFQNEAQLEKSRLLSDRFSAERPKGSFSTLEIQRTEQGDSAMYLCASSLSGPYNEQFFGPGTRLTVL.